This T cell receptor (beta chain) emerged from a study of blood T cell repertoires in COVID-19. Whole-study context: Samples of COVID-19 (acute and convalescent) were obtained from the United States, Italy and Spain.

Methods used by the authors: Estimated nucleated cell counts came from reference gene primer amplification. This table comes from immunoSEQ multiplex PCR, and its TCRdb copy is limited to in-frame clones, with some not included. V and J calls and clone size are given by that table; D and trimming were obtained from the DNA. In the table there are some 230,000 clones, around 83% of which are singletons. Those who participated ranged in age from roughly 18 to 100 years and resided in under 25 US areas. Categorization into cohorts depended on clinical history that participants reported. The source of this sequence is a woman between 40 and 55 years old with acute COVID-19. Source material: PBMCs or T cells enriched from blood (not recorded which).

This CDR3 reads CASRAGTPEKLFF. The CDR3 DNA is TGTGCAAGTCGCGCCGGGACACCAGAAAAACTGTTTTTT. The chain recombines TRBV12-2 with TRBJ1-4; TRBD1, as called in the table, went unchecked against the DNA. TRBV12-2 is flagged as a pseudogene. The CDR3 is made up of 13 amino acids.